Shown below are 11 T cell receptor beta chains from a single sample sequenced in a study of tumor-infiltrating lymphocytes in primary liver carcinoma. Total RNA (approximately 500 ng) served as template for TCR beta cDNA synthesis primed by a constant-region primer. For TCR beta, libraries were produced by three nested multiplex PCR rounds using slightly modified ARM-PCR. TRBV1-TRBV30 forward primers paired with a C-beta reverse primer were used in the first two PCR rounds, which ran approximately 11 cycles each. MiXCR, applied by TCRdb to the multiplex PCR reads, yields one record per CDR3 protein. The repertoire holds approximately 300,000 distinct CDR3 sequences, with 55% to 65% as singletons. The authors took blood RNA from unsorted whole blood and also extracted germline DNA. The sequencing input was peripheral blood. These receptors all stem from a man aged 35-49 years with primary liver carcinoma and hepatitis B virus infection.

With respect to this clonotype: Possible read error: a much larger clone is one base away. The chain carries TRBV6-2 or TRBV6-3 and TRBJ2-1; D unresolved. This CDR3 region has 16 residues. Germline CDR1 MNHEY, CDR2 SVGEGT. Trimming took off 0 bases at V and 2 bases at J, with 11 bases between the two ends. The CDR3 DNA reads TGTGCCAGCAGTTACTCGAGAAACCACACCTACAATGAGCAGTTCTTC. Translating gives CASSYSRNHTYNEQFF.

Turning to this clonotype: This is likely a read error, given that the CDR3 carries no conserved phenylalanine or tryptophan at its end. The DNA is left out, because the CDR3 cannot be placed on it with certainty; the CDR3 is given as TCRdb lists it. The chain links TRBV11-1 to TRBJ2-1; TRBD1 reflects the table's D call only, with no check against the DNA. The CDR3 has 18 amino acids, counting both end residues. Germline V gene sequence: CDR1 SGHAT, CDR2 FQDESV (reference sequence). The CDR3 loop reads CASSLARGSGSSYNEQFS.

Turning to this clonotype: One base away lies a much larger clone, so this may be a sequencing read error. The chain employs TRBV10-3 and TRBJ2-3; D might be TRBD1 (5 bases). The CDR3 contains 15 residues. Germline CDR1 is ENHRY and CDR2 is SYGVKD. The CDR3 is CAISESDMSTDTQFF. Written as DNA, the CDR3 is TGTGCCATCAGTGAGTCGGACATGTCCACAGATACGCAGTTTTTT.

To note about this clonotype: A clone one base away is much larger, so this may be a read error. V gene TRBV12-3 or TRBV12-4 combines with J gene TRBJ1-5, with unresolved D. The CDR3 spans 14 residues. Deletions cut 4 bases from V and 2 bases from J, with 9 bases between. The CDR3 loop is CASSSARGNQPQHF. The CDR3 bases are TGTGCCAGCAGTTCGGCACGTGGCAATCAGCCCCAGCATTTT.

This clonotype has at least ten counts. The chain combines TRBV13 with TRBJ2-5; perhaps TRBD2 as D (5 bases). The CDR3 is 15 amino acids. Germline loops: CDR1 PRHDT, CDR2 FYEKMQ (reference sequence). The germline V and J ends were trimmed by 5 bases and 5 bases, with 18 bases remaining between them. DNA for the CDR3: TGTGCCAGCAGCCGCCGGGTCCCCGGGGTGGAGACCCAGTACTTC. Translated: CASSRRVPGVETQYF.

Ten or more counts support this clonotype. CDR3 loop: CSVGTGKQETQYF. CDR3 DNA: TGCAGCGTTGGGACAGGGAAGCAAGAGACCCAGTACTTC. The chain employs TRBV29-1 and TRBJ2-5; 8 bases agree with TRBD1. The V gene end was trimmed by 4 bases and the J gene end by 2 bases; junction bases not matched to a gene: 3. Germline CDR1 and CDR2: SQVTM and ANQGSEA. The CDR3 spans 13 residues.

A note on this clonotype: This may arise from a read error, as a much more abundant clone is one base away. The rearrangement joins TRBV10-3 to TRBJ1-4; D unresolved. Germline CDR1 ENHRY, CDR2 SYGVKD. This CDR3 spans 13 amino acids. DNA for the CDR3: TGTGCCATCAAAGCGGGAACTAAGGAAAAACTGTTTTTT. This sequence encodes CAIKAGTKEKLFF.

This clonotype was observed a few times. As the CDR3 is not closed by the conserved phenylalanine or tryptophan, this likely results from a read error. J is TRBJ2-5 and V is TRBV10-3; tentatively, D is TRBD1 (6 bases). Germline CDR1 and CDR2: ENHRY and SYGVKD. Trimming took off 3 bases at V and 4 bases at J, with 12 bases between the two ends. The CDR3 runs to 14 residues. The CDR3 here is CAISESTGLETQYL. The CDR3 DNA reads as TGTGCCATCAGTGAAAGTACAGGGTTAGAGACCCAGTACCTC.

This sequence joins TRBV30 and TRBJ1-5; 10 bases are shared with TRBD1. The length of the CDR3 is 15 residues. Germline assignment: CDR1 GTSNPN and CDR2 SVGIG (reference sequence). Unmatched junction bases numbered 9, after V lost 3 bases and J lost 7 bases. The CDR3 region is CAWRDTGTGVQPQHF. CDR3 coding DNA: TGTGCCTGGAGGGACACCGGGACAGGGGTACAGCCCCAGCATTTT.

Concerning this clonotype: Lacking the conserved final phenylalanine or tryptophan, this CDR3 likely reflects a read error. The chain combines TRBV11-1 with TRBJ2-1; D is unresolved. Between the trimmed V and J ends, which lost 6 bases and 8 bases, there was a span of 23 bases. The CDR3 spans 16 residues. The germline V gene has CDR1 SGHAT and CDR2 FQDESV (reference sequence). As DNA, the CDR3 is TGTGCCAGCAGAAAAAAGATGAGGATAAGATGGGATGAGCAGTTCGTC. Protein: CASRKKMRIRWDEQFV.

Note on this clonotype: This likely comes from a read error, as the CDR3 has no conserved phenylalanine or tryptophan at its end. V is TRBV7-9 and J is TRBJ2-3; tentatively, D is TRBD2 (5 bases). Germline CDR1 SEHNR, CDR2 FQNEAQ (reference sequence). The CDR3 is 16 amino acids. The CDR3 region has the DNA TGTGTCAGCAGCTCGCCCGGGATACTGTTTGGAGATACGCAGTATTTG. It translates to CVSSSPGILFGDTQYL.